Listed below are T cell receptor beta chains from one sample, sequenced in a study of blood T cell repertoires in COVID-19. Using immunoSEQ multiplex PCR, the repertoire was profiled, and TCRdb retains in-frame clones only, with some absent. In the table there are 310,000 or so clones, roughly 86% of which are singletons. Sequenced input: peripheral blood. The receptors derive from a man younger than 45 with COVID-19, enrolled during active disease. Both conserved end residues are part of each CDR3. The D gene is left open where the match is weak. The size entry is marked missing in some rows and otherwise reads once, few, many or a size class.

clone_size,j_call,v_call,d_call,cdr3_nt,cdr3_aa
-,TRBJ1-1,TRBV6-2/TRBV6-3,TRBD1,TGTGCCAGCAGTTACCCTCAGGGGGTGAACACTGAAGCTTTCTTT,CASSYPQGVNTEAFF
-,TRBJ2-3,TRBV20-1,-,TGCAGTGCTACAGGGTATGATACGCAGTATTTT,CSATGYDTQYF
-,TRBJ2-4,TRBV7-2,-,TGTGCCAGCAGCTTAGGACTAGTAACAGACATTCAGTACTTC,CASSLGLVTDIQYF
-,TRBJ1-1,TRBV15,-,TGTGCCACCAGCAGAGATCGACAGGCTGAAGCTTTCTTT,CATSRDRQAEAFF
-,TRBJ2-5,TRBV5-4,-,TGTGCCAGCAGCTTGACAGGTTTGGGCCAAGAGACCCAGTACTTC,CASSLTGLGQETQYF
-,TRBJ1-2,TRBV5-4,TRBD1,TGTGCCAGCAGCTCGGGACAGGGGGCGGAGGGCTACACCTTC,CASSSGQGAEGYTF
-,TRBJ2-1,TRBV11-2,TRBD1,TGTGCCAGCAGCCCCTCCGGGACAGTCAACAATGAGCAGTTCTTC,CASSPSGTVNNEQFF
once,TRBJ1-2,TRBV30,-,TGTGCCTGGAACCCCGCCACAGGGCTTGGCTACACCTTC,CAWNPATGLGYTF
-,TRBJ2-7,TRBV7-2,TRBD1,TGTGCCAGCAGTTCAGACGGGACAGCAGACTACGAGCAGTACTTC,CASSSDGTADYEQYF
-,TRBJ2-3,TRBV28,TRBD2,TGTGCCAGCAGTTCCCCGGCTAGCGGGACCTCAGATACGCAGTATTTT,CASSSPASGTSDTQYF
once,TRBJ2-5,TRBV28,-,TGTGCCGTTAGGGGTCAAGAGACCCAGTACTTC,CAVRGQETQYF
-,TRBJ2-5,TRBV3-1/TRBV3-2,TRBD2,TGTGCCAGCAGCCTACCGGGACTAGCGGGCGAAGAGACCCAGTACTTC,CASSLPGLAGEETQYF
-,TRBJ1-2,TRBV18,-,TGTGCCAGCTCACTCGACAGTAACTATGGCTACACCTTC,CASSLDSNYGYTF
-,TRBJ2-7,TRBV6-5,TRBD1,TGTGCCAGCAGTTTCAAAACGGGACAGCTTTACGAGCAGTACTTC,CASSFKTGQLYEQYF
-,TRBJ2-7,TRBV9,-,TGTGCCAGCAGCGTCTCCGGGAATGCTGGGTACGAGCAGTACTTC,CASSVSGNAGYEQYF
-,TRBJ1-6,TRBV19,-,TGTGCCAGTAGTATCGTCGGGAGTTCTAATTCACCCCTCCACTTT,CASSIVGSSNSPLHF
-,TRBJ2-3,TRBV6-5,-,TGTGCCAGCAGTTACTCAGGCAGGAGCACAGATACGCAGTATTTT,CASSYSGRSTDTQYF
-,TRBJ2-1,TRBV7-9,TRBD2,TGTGCCAGCAGCTTAGGGTCTAGCGGGAGGCTCACCCCGTACAATGAGCAGTTCTTC,CASSLGSSGRLTPYNEQFF
many,TRBJ1-6,TRBV19,-,TGTGCCAGTGCTAACTCCTATAATTCACCCCTCCACTTT,CASANSYNSPLHF
once,TRBJ2-5,TRBV7-3,-,TGTGCCAGCAGCTCTTATTTAGCGCCCCAAGAGACCCAGTACTTC,CASSSYLAPQETQYF
-,TRBJ2-2,TRBV7-9,TRBD2,TGTGCCAGCAGCTTAATCGGGCTAGCGGGAGCGAACGGGGAGCTGTTTTTT,CASSLIGLAGANGELFF
-,TRBJ1-3,TRBV5-1,TRBD1,TGCGCCAGCAGCGAGACAGGGTTCGGAAACACCATATATTTT,CASSETGFGNTIYF
-,TRBJ2-1,TRBV27,TRBD2,TGTGCCAGCAGTTTTCTAGCGGGGGTATACAATGAGCAGTTCTTC,CASSFLAGVYNEQFF
-,TRBJ2-3,TRBV7-2,TRBD2,TGTGCCAGCAGCTTTATAGCGGGAGGGCGCACAGATACGCAGTATTTT,CASSFIAGGRTDTQYF
-,TRBJ2-3,TRBV5-1,TRBD1,TGCGCCAGCAGCCGGGACAGCTCCGCAGATACGCAGTATTTT,CASSRDSSADTQYF
-,TRBJ1-5,TRBV21-1,-,TGTGCCAGCAAACAACGGGGAATTTTAGGGAATTTTCAGCCCCAGCATTTT,CASKQRGILGNFQPQHF
-,TRBJ2-7,TRBV19,-,TGTGCCAGTAGTATATTAAATCGGGGATCCTACGAGCAGTACTTC,CASSILNRGSYEQYF